This T cell receptor (beta chain) comes out of a study of blood T cell repertoires in COVID-19. Turning to the study itself: Both acute and convalescent COVID-19 samples were obtained from the United States, Italy and Spain. T cells, B-cell-depleted T cells, or PBMCs provided the cDNA or gDNA that served as material.

Per the original data handling: Reference gene primer amplification gave estimated nucleated cell counts. Clones were read by immunoSEQ multiplex PCR, and TCRdb kept only the in-frame ones, dropping some. D and trimming were read from the DNA, whereas the V and J calls and clone size are those reported in that table. The sample lists about 180,000 clones; 65% to 90% were seen once. The CDR3 covers 16 residues. Germline values: CDR1 KGHDR, CDR2 SFDVKD. V dropped 3 bases and J dropped 4 bases, with 17 bases sitting between them. The chain employs TRBV24-1 and TRBJ2-5; weak D call: TRBD2 (7 bases). Input material: peripheral blood. The receptor was derived from a man in his fifties or sixties with active or convalescent COVID-19. CDR3 sequence (DNA): TGTGCCACCAGTGATGCCACCAGGGGAGGGAGAGAGACCCAGTACTTC. It encodes CATSDATRGGRETQYF.